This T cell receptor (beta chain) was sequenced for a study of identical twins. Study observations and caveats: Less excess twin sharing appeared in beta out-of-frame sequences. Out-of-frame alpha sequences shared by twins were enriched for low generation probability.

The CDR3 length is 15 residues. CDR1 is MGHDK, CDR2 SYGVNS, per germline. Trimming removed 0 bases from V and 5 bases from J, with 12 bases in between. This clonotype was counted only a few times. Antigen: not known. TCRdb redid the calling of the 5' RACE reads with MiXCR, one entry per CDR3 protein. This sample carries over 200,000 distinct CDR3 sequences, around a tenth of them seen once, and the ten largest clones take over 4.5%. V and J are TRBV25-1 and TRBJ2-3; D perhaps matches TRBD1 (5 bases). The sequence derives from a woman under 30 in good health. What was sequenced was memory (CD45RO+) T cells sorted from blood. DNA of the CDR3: TGTGCCAGCAGTGAATATGGCCAGGGTGGAGATACGCAGTATTTT. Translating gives CASSEYGQGGDTQYF.